This note documents a single T cell receptor (beta chain) sequence. From the RT-PCR reads, TCRdb called clonotypes with MiXCR, one entry per CDR3 protein. The sample records fewer than 200,000 distinct CDR3 sequences, about a tenth being singletons. This record belongs to a study of response to subunit inactivated influenza vaccine. The CDR3 loop spans 15 amino acids. Germline CDR1 is SGDLS and CDR2 is YYNGEE. V was cut by 2 bases and J by 5 bases, with 14 bases left in between. The sequence derives from a man over 45 who received an inactivated influenza vaccine. Material: non-naive T cells sorted from PBMCs, obtained on the day of vaccination. The rearrangement joins TRBV9 to TRBJ2-4; perhaps TRBD1 as D (5 bases). For the CDR3, the DNA is TGTGCCAGCAGCGTCGTGGGCTTAGGGGAAAACATTCAGTACTTC. Translated, it gives CASSVVGLGENIQYF.